Listed below are T cell receptor beta chains from one sample, sequenced in a study of blood T cell repertoires in COVID-19. Data came from immunoSEQ multiplex PCR; TCRdb stores just in-frame clones and leaves some out. Counted here are about 170,000 clones, 70% to 85% occurring once; the ten biggest clones make up roughly 1.3%. The sample taken for sequencing was peripheral blood. These receptors were taken from a man aged 60-69 years who had recovered from COVID-19. Each CDR3 is given with its conserved first and last residue. D genes are given only for firm matches. The size of a clone is reported for some rows only, either as once, few or many, or as a class for expanded clones.

NA | TRBJ2-2 | TRBV25-1 | TRBD1 | TGTGCCAGCAGTGAGGGTCAGACAGGGGGATTTATCGGGGAGCTGTTTTTT | CASSEGQTGGFIGELFF
NA | TRBJ1-2 | TRBV19 | NA | TGTGCCAGTAGTATACGGCAGGGTGGCTACACCTTC | CASSIRQGGYTF
NA | TRBJ2-5 | TRBV7-2 | TRBD2 | TGTGCCAGCAGCTCACTCCTAGCGGGGCAAGAGACCCAGTACTTC | CASSSLLAGQETQYF
few | TRBJ1-1 | TRBV19 | NA | TGTGCCAGTATCAATGGGGGGGGGACTGAAGCTTTCTTT | CASINGGGTEAFF
few | TRBJ1-4 | TRBV5-1 | NA | TGCGCCAGCAGCTCCACAGGGCTTGGTGAAAAACTGTTTTTT | CASSSTGLGEKLFF
NA | TRBJ2-5 | TRBV19 | TRBD1 | TGTGCCAGTAGGACAGGGGGCTCCCAAGAGACCCAGTACTTC | CASRTGGSQETQYF
NA | TRBJ1-1 | TRBV5-1 | NA | TGCGCCAGCAGCCCTTCGGGGGGGATCACTGAAGCTTTCTTT | CASSPSGGITEAFF
few | TRBJ1-4 | TRBV6-5 | NA | TGTGCCAGCAAGGACAGTACAACTAATGAAAAACTGTTTTTT | CASKDSTTNEKLFF
NA | TRBJ2-7 | TRBV7-9 | NA | TGTGCCAGCAGCTTAGTAGGCAGGGCAATTTACGAGCAGTACTTC | CASSLVGRAIYEQYF
NA | TRBJ2-5 | TRBV5-4 | NA | TGTGCCAGCAGCCCCCCGCAGGGGGGTTCGGCCCAGTACTTC | CASSPPQGGSAQYF
NA | TRBJ1-6 | TRBV7-3 | NA | TGTGCCAGCAGCTTAGAGGGCTCGGGCCAGGGGCATTCACCCCTCCACTTT | CASSLEGSGQGHSPLHF
NA | TRBJ1-3 | TRBV28 | NA | TGTGCCAGCATCCACTCGGGGGGAAACACCATATATTTT | CASIHSGGNTIYF
NA | TRBJ1-1 | TRBV6-2/TRBV6-3 | TRBD1 | TGTGCCAGCAGTTCGGGACAGGGCTACACTGAAGCTTTCTTT | CASSSGQGYTEAFF
NA | TRBJ2-1 | TRBV7-7 | NA | TGTGCTAGCAGCCCAAGACCCAGGGGCTACAATGAGCAGTTCTTC | CASSPRPRGYNEQFF
NA | TRBJ1-2 | TRBV11-2 | NA | TGTGCCAGCAGCTTTGGTCGACGGGGTTATGAGCATGGCTACACCTTC | CASSFGRRGYEHGYTF
NA | TRBJ1-1 | TRBV9 | TRBD1 | TGTGCCAGCAGCGCTGGGGGGGACAGGGGAGCTTTCTTT | CASSAGGDRGAFF
NA | TRBJ2-2 | TRBV19 | TRBD1 | TGTGCCAGTAGGCTACAGGGGGGTAACGGGGAGCTGTTTTTT | CASRLQGGNGELFF
NA | TRBJ2-1 | TRBV24-1 | NA | TGTGCCACCAGTGATTCCGGGAATGAGCAGTTCTTC | CATSDSGNEQFF
NA | TRBJ1-6 | TRBV20-1 | NA | TGCAGTGCCGAATCTATTTCACCCCTCCACTTT | CSAESISPLHF
NA | TRBJ1-6 | TRBV3-1/TRBV3-2 | NA | TGTGCCAGCAGCCACTCCGCGGGGGCTCTGGGTAATTCACCCCTCCACTTT | CASSHSAGALGNSPLHF
NA | TRBJ2-1 | TRBV5-1 | TRBD1 | TGCGCCAGCAGCCACGGGACAGGGGTCAACAATGAGCAGTTCTTC | CASSHGTGVNNEQFF
NA | TRBJ1-2 | TRBV6-5 | TRBD1 | TGTGCCAGCAGTTACCAGGGGGCAGGCGGCTACACCTTC | CASSYQGAGGYTF
NA | TRBJ1-5 | TRBV2 | TRBD1 | TGTGCCAGCAAGGGACAGGGGAGCAATCAGCCCCAGCATTTT | CASKGQGSNQPQHF
few | TRBJ2-2 | TRBV18 | NA | TGTGCCAGCTCATACAGGGAAACGGTGGAGCTGTTTTTT | CASSYRETVELFF
NA | TRBJ1-1 | TRBV30 | NA | TGTGCCTGGAATCTGGTCAGGAACACTGAAGCTTTCTTT | CAWNLVRNTEAFF
few | TRBJ1-6 | TRBV3-1/TRBV3-2 | NA | TGTGCCAGCAGCCAAGATACAGGTTCACCCCTCCACTTT | CASSQDTGSPLHF
NA | TRBJ1-2 | TRBV3-1/TRBV3-2 | TRBD1 | TGTGCCAGCAGCCCGACAGGGGCCTATGGCTACACCTTC | CASSPTGAYGYTF
NA | TRBJ2-3 | TRBV27 | TRBD2 | TGTGCCAGCAGGCGGGGGGGCGCAGATACGCAGTATTTT | CASRRGGADTQYF
NA | TRBJ2-7 | TRBV20-1 | NA | TGCAGTGCCTGTGACTCGTACGAGCAGTACTTC | CSACDSYEQYF
few | TRBJ1-2 | TRBV5-1 | NA | TGCGCCAGCAGCTTGGGAGAGAGATATGGCTACACCTTC | CASSLGERYGYTF
NA | TRBJ1-1 | TRBV2 | NA | TGTGCCAGCAGTGAAGCCCGGGGACTCCGGAAAGCTTTCTTT | CASSEARGLRKAFF
NA | TRBJ2-2 | TRBV15 | NA | TGTGCCACCAGCAGAGATTTGCGGGACAGAAGCACCGGGGAGCTGTTTTTT | CATSRDLRDRSTGELFF
few | TRBJ1-1 | TRBV20-1 | TRBD1 | TGCAGTGCTAGTCGGCAGGGGGTAGTCGGGGTCACTGAAGCTTTCTTT | CSASRQGVVGVTEAFF
NA | TRBJ2-4 | TRBV7-2 | NA | TGTGCCAGCAGCTTAGGACACACCAAAAACATTCAGTACTTC | CASSLGHTKNIQYF
NA | TRBJ1-4 | TRBV5-4 | NA | TGTGCCAGCAGTGGGGGGTCCAATGAAAAACTGTTTTTT | CASSGGSNEKLFF
NA | TRBJ2-1 | TRBV19 | TRBD2 | TGTGCCAGTAGTATCGGCGCTAGCGGGGGAAGGAGGGAGCAGTTCTTC | CASSIGASGGRREQFF
once | TRBJ1-1 | TRBV6-5 | TRBD1 | TGTGCCAGTTGGGACAGGACAAAGAACACTGAAGCTTTCTTT | CASWDRTKNTEAFF
few | TRBJ1-1 | TRBV12-3/TRBV12-4 | NA | TGTGCCAGCAGTTTAGGAGTGAACACTGAAGCTTTCTTT | CASSLGVNTEAFF
NA | TRBJ2-2 | TRBV29-1 | TRBD1 | TGCAGCGTTTCGCGGCAGGGGGCCACCGGGGAGCTGTTTTTT | CSVSRQGATGELFF
NA | TRBJ2-7 | TRBV6-6 | NA | TGTGCCAGCAGCCTCTATGACTCGTCCTACGAGCAGTACTTC | CASSLYDSSYEQYF
NA | TRBJ2-5 | TRBV5-1 | NA | TGCGCCAGCACGGGCACGGGGGAGTTACAAGAGACCCAGTACTTC | CASTGTGELQETQYF
NA | TRBJ2-2 | TRBV9 | NA | TGTGCCAGCAGCGTCACCAGGGAATCCGGGGAGCTGTTTTTT | CASSVTRESGELFF
NA | TRBJ1-6 | TRBV5-1 | NA | TGCGCCAGCAGCTTGAACAGCTATAATTCACCCCTCCACTTT | CASSLNSYNSPLHF
NA | TRBJ1-2 | TRBV3-1/TRBV3-2 | NA | TGTGCCAGCAGCCAAGTTGAAGGGGATTCCTACACCTTC | CASSQVEGDSYTF
NA | TRBJ1-1 | TRBV6-5 | TRBD1 | TGTGCCAGCAGTTACAGCAGGGGGCCGCTGAATACTGAAGCTTTCTTT | CASSYSRGPLNTEAFF